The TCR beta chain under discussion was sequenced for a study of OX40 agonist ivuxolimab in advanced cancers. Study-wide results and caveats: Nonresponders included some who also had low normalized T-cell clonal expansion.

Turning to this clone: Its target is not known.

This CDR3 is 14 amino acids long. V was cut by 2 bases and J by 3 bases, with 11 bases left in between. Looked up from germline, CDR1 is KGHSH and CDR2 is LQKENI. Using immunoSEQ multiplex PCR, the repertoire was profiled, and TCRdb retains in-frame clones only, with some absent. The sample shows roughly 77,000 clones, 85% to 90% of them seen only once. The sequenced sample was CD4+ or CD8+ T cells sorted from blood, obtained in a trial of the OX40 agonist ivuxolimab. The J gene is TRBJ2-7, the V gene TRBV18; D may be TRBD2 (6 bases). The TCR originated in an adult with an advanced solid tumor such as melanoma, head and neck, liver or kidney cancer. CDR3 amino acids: CASSPKRDFYEQYF. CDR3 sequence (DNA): TGTGCCAGCTCACCAAAAAGGGACTTCTACGAGCAGTACTTC.